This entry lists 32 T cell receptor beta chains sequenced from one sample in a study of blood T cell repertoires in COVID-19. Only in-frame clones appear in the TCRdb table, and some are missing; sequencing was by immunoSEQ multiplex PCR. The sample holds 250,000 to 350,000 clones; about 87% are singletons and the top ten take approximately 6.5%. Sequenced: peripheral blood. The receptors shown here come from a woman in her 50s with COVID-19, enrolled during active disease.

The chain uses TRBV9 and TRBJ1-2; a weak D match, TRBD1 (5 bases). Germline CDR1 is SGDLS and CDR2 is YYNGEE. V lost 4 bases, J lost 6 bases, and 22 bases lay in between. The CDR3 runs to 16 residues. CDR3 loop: CASSPLGHVAENGYTF. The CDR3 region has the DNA TGTGCCAGCAGCCCCTTAGGACACGTGGCAGAAAATGGCTACACCTTC.

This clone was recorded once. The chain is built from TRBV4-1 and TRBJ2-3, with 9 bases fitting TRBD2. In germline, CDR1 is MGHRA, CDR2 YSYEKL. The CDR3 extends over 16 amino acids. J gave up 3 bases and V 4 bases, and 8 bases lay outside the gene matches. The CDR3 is CASSRGSGRNTDTQYF. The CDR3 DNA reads TGCGCCAGCAGCCGAGGAAGCGGGAGGAATACAGATACGCAGTATTTT.

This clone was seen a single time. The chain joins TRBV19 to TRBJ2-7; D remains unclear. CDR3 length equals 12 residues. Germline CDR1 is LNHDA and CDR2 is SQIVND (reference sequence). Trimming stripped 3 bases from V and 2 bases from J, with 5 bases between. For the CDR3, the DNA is TGTGCCAGTAGTATGTCAGCCTACGAGCAGTACTTC. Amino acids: CASSMSAYEQYF.

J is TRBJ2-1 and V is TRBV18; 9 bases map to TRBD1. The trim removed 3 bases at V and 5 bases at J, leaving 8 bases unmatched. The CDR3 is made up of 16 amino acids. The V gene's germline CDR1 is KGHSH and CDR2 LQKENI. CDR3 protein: CASSPGMDRGHNEQFF. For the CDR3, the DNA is TGTGCCAGCTCACCCGGGATGGACAGGGGACACAATGAGCAGTTCTTC. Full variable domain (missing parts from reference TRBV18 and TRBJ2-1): NAGVMQNPRHLVRRRGQEARLRCSPMKGHSHVYWYRQLPEEGLKFMVYLQKENIIDESGMPKERFSAEFPKEGPSILRIQQVVRGDSAAYFCASSPGMDRGHNEQFFGPGTRLTVL.

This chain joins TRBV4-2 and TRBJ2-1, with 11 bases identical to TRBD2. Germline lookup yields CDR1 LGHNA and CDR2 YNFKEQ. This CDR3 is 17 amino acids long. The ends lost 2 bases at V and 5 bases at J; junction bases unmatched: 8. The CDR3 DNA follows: TGTGCCAGCAGCCAATCTACCGGGACTAGCGGCGACAATGAGCAGTTCTTC. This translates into CASSQSTGTSGDNEQFF.

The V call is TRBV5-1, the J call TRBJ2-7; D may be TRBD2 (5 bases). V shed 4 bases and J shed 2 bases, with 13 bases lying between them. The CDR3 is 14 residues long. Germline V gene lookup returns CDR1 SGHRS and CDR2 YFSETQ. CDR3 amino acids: CASSLTAEAYEQYF. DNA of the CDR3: TGCGCCAGCAGCCTCACGGCGGAGGCCTACGAGCAGTACTTC.

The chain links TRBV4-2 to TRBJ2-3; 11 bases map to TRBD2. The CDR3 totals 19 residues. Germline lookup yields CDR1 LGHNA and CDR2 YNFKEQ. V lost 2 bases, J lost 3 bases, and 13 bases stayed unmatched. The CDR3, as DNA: TGTGCCAGCAGCCAAAGAGGAATAGCGGGAGGGTATGGTACAGATACGCAGTATTTT. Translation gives CASSQRGIAGGYGTDTQYF.

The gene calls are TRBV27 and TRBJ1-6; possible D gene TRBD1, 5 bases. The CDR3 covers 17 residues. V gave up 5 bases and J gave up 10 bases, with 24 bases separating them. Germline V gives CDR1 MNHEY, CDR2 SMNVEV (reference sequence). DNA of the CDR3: TGTGCCAGCAGTCCGACGGGGGGTGGGGGGAGTAGGTCACCCCTCCACTTT. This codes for CASSPTGGGGSRSPLHF.

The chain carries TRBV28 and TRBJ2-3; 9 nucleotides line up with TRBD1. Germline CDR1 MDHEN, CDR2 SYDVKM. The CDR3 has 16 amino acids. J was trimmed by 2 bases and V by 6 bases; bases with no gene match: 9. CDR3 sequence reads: CASRHRGLRDTDTQYF. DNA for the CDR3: TGTGCCAGCAGACACAGGGGGCTCCGTGACACAGATACGCAGTATTTT.

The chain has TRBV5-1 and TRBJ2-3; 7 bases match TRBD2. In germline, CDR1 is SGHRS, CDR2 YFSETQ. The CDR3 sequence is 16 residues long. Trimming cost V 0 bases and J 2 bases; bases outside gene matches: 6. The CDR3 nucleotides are TGCGCCAGCAGCTTGGTCGGGGGGTGGAACACAGATACGCAGTATTTT. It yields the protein CASSLVGGWNTDTQYF.

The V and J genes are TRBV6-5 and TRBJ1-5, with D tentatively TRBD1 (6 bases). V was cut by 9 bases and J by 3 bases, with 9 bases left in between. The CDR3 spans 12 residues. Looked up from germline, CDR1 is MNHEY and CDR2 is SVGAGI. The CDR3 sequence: CASGQLNQPQHF. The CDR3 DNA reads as TGTGCCAGTGGACAGCTCAATCAGCCCCAGCATTTT.

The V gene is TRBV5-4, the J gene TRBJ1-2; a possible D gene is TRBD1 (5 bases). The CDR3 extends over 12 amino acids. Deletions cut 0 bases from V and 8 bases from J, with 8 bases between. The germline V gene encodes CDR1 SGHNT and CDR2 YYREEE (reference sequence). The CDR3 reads CASSLARQGYTF. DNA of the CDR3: TGTGCCAGCAGCTTGGCCCGACAGGGCTACACCTTC.

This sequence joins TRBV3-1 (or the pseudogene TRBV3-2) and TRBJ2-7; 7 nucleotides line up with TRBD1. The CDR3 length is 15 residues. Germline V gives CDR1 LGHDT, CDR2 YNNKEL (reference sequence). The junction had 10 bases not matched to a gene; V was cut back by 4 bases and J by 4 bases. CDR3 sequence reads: CASSRFRDSSYEQYF. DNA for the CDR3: TGTGCCAGCAGCCGATTCCGGGACAGTAGTTACGAGCAGTACTTC.

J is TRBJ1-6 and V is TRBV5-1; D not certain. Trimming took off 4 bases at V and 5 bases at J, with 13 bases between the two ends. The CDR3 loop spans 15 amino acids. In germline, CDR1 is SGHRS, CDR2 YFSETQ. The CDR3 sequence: CASSGREGNNSPLHF. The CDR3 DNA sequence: TGCGCCAGCAGCGGCCGGGAGGGAAATAATTCACCCCTCCACTTT.

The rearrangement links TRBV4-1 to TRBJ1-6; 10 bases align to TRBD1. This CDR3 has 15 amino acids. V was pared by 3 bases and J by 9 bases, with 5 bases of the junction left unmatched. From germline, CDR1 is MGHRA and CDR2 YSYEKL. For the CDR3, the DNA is TGCGCCAGCAGCCAGCGACAGGGGGCGCGTTCACCCCTCCACTTT. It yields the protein CASSQRQGARSPLHF.

CDR3 nucleotide sequence: TGCGCCAGCAGCTTCCTGAGCGGCACAGATACGCAGTATTTT. It yields the protein CASSFLSGTDTQYF. The chain links TRBV5-1 to TRBJ2-3; D is unresolved. The CDR3 has 14 amino acids. Trimming took off 2 bases at V and 1 base at J, with 8 bases between the two ends. Germline values: CDR1 SGHRS, CDR2 YFSETQ.

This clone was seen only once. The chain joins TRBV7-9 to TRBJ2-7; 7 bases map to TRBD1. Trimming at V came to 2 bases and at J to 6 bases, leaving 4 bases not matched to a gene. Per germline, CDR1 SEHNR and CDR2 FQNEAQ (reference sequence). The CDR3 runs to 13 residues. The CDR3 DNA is TGTGCCAGCAGCTTAACAGGGGAAGGCGAGCAGTACTTC. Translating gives CASSLTGEGEQYF.

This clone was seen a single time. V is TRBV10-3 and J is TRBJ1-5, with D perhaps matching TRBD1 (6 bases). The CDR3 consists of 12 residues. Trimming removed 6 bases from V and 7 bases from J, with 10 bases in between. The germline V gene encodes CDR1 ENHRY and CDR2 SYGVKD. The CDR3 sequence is CAIRGAGQPQHF. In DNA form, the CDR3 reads TGTGCCATCAGGGGGGCTGGGCAGCCCCAGCATTTT.

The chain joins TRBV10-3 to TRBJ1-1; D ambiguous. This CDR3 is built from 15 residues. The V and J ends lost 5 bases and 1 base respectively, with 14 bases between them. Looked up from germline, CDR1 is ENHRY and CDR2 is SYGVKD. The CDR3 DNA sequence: TGTGCCATCAGTCCAGAGGGTTTATCGAACACTGAAGCTTTCTTT. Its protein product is CAISPEGLSNTEAFF.

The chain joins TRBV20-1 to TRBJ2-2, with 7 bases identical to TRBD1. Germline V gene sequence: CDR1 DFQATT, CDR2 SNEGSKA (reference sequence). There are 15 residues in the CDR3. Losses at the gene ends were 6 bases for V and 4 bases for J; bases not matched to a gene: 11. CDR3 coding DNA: TGCAGTGCAAGTCAACTAGGGGGCACCACCGGGGAGCTGTTTTTT. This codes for CSASQLGGTTGELFF.

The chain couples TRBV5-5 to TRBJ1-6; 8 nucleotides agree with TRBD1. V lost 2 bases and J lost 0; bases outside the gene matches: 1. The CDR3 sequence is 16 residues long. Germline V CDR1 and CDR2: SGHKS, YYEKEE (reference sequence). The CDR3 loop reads CASSFQGASYNSPLHF. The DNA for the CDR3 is TGTGCCAGCAGCTTTCAGGGGGCCTCCTATAATTCACCCCTCCACTTT.

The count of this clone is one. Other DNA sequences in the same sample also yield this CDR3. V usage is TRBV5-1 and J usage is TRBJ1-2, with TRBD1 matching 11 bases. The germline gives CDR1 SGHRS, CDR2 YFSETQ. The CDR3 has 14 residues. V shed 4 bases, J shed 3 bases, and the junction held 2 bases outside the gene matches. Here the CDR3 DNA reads TGCGCCAGCAGCAGGACAGGGGGCGACTATGGCTACACCTTC. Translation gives CASSRTGGDYGYTF.

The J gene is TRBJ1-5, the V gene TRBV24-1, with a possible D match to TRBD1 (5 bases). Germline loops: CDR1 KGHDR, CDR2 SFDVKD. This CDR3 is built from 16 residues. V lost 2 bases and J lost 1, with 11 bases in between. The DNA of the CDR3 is TGTGCCACCAGTGATTCCAAGGGGCCCAGCAATCAGCCCCAGCATTTT. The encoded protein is CATSDSKGPSNQPQHF.

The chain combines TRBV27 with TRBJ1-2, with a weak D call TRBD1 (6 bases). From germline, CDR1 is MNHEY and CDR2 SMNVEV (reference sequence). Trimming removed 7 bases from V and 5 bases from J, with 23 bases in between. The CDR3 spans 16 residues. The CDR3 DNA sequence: TGTGCCAGCACATCGAAGGGGGGGGGCCAGGGGTATGGCTACACCTTC. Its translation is CASTSKGGGQGYGYTF.

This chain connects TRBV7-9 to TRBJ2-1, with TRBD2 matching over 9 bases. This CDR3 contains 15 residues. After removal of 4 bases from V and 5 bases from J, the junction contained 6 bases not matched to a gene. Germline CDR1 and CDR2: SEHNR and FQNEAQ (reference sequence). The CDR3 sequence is CASSSGASGNNEQFF. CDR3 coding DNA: TGTGCCAGCAGCTCAGGGGCTAGCGGGAACAATGAGCAGTTCTTC.

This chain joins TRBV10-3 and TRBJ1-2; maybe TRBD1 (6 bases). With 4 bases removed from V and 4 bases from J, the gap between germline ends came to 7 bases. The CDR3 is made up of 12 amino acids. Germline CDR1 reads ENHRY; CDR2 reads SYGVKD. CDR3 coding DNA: TGTGCCATCAGTGGACAGGTCTATGGCTACACCTTC. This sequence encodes CAISGQVYGYTF.

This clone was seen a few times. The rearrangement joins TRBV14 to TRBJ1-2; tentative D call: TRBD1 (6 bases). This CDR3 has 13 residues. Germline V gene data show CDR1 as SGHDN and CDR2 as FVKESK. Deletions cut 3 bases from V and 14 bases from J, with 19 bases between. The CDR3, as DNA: TGTGCCAGCAGCCACCAATCTACAGGGAGTGGGACCTTC. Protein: CASSHQSTGSGTF. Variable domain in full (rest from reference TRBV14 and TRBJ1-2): EAGVTQFPSHSVIEKGQTVTLRCDPISGHDNLYWYRRVMGKEIKFLLHFVKESKQDESGMPNNRFLAERTGGTYSTLKVQPAELEDSGVYFCASSHQSTGSGTFGSGTRLTVV.

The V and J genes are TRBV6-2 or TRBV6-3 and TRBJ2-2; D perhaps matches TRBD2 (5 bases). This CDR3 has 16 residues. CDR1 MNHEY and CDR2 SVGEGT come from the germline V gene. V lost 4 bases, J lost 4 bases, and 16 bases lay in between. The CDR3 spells CASSFQDYRGTGELFF. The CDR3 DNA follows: TGTGCCAGCAGTTTTCAAGACTACCGCGGCACCGGGGAGCTGTTTTTT.

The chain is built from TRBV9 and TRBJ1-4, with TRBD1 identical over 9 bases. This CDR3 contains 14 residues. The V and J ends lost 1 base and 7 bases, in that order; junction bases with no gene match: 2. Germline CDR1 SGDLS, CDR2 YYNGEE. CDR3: CASSVRTGAEKLFF. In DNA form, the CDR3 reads TGTGCCAGCAGCGTAAGGACAGGGGCTGAAAAACTGTTTTTT.

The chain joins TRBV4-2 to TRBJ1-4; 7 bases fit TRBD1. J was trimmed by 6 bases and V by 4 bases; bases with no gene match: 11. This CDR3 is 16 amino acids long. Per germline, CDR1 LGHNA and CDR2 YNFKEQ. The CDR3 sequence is CASSLNQAGGYEKLFF. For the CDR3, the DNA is TGTGCCAGCAGCCTCAATCAGGCAGGGGGATATGAAAAACTGTTTTTT.

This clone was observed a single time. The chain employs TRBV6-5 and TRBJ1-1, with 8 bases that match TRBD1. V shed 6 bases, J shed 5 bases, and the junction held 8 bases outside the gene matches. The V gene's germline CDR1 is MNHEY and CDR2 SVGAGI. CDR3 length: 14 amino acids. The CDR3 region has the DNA TGTGCCAGCAGCTGGGCAGGGGGCCATACTGAAGCTTTCTTT. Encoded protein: CASSWAGGHTEAFF.

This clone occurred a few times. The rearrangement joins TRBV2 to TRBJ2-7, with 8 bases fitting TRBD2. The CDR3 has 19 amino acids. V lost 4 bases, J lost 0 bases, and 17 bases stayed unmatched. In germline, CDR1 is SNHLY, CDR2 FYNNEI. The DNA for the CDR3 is TGTGCCAGCAGTGGTGTCAGGACTAGCACGTATTTAAGCTCCTACGAGCAGTACTTC. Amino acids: CASSGVRTSTYLSSYEQYF.